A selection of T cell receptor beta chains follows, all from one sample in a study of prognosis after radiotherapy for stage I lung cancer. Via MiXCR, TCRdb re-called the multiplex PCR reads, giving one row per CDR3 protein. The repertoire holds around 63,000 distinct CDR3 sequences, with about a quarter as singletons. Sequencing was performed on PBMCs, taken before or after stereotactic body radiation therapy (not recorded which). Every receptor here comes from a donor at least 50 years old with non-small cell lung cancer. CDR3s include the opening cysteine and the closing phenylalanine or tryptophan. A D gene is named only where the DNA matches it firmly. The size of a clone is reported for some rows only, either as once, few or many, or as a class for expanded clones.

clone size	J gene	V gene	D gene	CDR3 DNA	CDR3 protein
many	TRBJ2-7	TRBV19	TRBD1	TGTGCCAGTAGTTCCGGGACAGGGCCCCACGAGCAGTACTTC	CASSSGTGPHEQYF
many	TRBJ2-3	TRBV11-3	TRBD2	TGTGCCAGCAGTCGTGCTAGCGGGGGCCTCACAGATACGCAGTATTTT	CASSRASGGLTDTQYF
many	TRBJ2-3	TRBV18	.	TGTGCCAGCTCACCAACCGGGGGTAGCACAGATACGCAGTATTTT	CASSPTGGSTDTQYF
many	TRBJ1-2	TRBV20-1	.	TGCAGTGCTAGAGTCCCGGGGAGGACCTATGGCTACACCTTC	CSARVPGRTYGYTF
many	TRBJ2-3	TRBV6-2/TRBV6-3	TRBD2	TGTGCCAGCAGCCGCCGTCGGGGGGGGCCCACAGATACGCAGTATTTT	CASSRRRGGPTDTQYF
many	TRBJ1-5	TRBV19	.	TGTGCCAGTAGTATTGGTGCGAATAGCAATCAGCCCCAGCATTTT	CASSIGANSNQPQHF
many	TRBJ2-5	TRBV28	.	TGTGCCAGCAGTTCCTTTAGGGGATACCCCAAAGAGACCCAGTACTTC	CASSSFRGYPKETQYF
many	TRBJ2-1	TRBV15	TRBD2	TGTGCCACCAGCAGAGATAGCGGGGCGACCTACAATGAGCAGTTCTTC	CATSRDSGATYNEQFF
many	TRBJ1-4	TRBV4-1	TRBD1	TGCGCCAGCAGCACTACAGGACAGGGTGGTAGGGAAAAACTGTTTTTT	CASSTTGQGGREKLFF
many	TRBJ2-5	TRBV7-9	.	TGTGCCAGCATTTTAGGTGCGGGGGCCGGGGAGACCCAGTACTTC	CASILGAGAGETQYF
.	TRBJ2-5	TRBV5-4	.	TGTGCCAGCAGCTTTACAGGGTCCCAAGAGACCCAGTACTTC	CASSFTGSQETQYF
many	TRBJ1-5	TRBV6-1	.	TGTGCCAGCAGTGACTCCTTGGTCTCTAGCAATCAGCCCCAGCATTTT	CASSDSLVSSNQPQHF
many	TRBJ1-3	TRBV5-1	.	TGCGCCAGCAGCTTGGGTGGGGGGGCCGCCTCTGGAAACACCATATATTTT	CASSLGGGAASGNTIYF
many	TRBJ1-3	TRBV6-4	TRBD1	TGTGCCAGCACCCGGGACAGAGCCTCTGGAAACACCATATATTTT	CASTRDRASGNTIYF
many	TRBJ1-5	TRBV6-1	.	TGTGCCAGCAGTCCCGGACGCGGCAATCAGCCCCAGCATTTT	CASSPGRGNQPQHF
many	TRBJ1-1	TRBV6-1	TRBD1	TGTGCCAGCGACAGGGTTTTTTTGACTGAAGCTTTCTTT	CASDRVFLTEAFF
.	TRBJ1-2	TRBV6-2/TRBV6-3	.	TGTGCCAGCAGTTGGGGGGACGGCTACAACTTC	CASSWGDGYNF
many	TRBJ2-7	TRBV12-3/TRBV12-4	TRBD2	TGTGCCAGCAGTTCACTTTTTGGACTAGCGGGGGGGCCATCCTACGAGCAGTACTTC	CASSSLFGLAGGPSYEQYF
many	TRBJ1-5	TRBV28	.	TGTGCCAGCAGGGAAGCGGGTCAGCCCCAGCATTTT	CASREAGQPQHF
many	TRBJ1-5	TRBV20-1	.	TGCAGTGCCCGGGGGGTTGGGGGTCAGCCCCAGCATTTT	CSARGVGGQPQHF
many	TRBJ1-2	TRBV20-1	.	TGCAGTGCTAGAGACCGAGGACAGATCTATGGCTACACCTTC	CSARDRGQIYGYTF
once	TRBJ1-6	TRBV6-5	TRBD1	TGTGCCAGCAGTTACTCATGGACAGGGAACTCACCCCTCCACTTT	CASSYSWTGNSPLHF
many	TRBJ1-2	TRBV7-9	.	TGTGCCAGCAGCCCAACGATGGGGGCCTTATATGGCTACACCTTC	CASSPTMGALYGYTF
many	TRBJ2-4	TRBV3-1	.	TGTGCCAGCAGCCCGTCGCAGGGGGGAGACATTCAGTACTTC	CASSPSQGGDIQYF
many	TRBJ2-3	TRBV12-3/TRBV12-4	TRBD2	TGTGCCAGCACCTATGGGGGGCGGGGGGCCTCAGATACGCAGTATTTT	CASTYGGRGASDTQYF
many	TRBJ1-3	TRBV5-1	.	TGCGCCAGCAGCTTGGAGGGTCCCCACTCTGGAAACACCATATATTTT	CASSLEGPHSGNTIYF
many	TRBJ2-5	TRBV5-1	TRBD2	TGCGCCAGCAGCGTCGCGGGGGTTGGAGAGACCCAGTACTTC	CASSVAGVGETQYF
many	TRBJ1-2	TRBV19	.	TGTGCCAGTAGTATGTCGGATCCCTATGGCTACACCTTC	CASSMSDPYGYTF
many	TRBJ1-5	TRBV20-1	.	TGCAGTGCTAAGAGACAGGCGGAGCAGCCCCAGCATTTT	CSAKRQAEQPQHF
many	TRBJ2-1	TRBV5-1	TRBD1	TGCGCCAGCAGCTTGGTCGGCAGGGGGTCGGGTTTCACCTACAATGAGCAGTTCTTC	CASSLVGRGSGFTYNEQFF
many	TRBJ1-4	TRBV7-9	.	TGTGCCAGCAGCCTGGGACGACAAAATGAAAAACTGTTTTTT	CASSLGRQNEKLFF
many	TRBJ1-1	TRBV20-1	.	TGCAGTGCTGATAGACAGAAGAACACTGAAGCTTTCTTT	CSADRQKNTEAFF
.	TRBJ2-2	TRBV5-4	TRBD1	TGTGCCAGCAGCTTGGGGCAGGGGGCTGCGGGGGAGCTGTTTTTT	CASSLGQGAAGELFF
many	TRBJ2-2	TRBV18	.	TGTGCCAGCTCGATCTACAGGAACACCGGGGAGCTGTTTTTT	CASSIYRNTGELFF
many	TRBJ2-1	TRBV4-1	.	TGCGCCAGCACAGGGGCCTTAAATTACAATGAGCAGTTCTTC	CASTGALNYNEQFF
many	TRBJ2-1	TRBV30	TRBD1	TGTGCCTGGAGTCTGGACAGGTACAATGAGCAGTTCTTC	CAWSLDRYNEQFF
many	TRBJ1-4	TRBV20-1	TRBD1	TGCAGTGCTAGGGCCCTGGGACAGTCTAATGAAAAACTGTTTTTT	CSARALGQSNEKLFF
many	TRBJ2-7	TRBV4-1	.	TGCGCCAGCAGCCAAGAACGGCAGAAAACCTACGAGCAGTACTTC	CASSQERQKTYEQYF
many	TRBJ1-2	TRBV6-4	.	TGTGCCAGCAGTTACTTTACTGGCGGGGGGCAAAGGTATGGCTACACCTTC	CASSYFTGGGQRYGYTF
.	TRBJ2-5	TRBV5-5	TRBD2	TGTGCCAGCAGCCAGCCCGGGACTAGCGCCTCCGGGACCCAGTACTTC	CASSQPGTSASGTQYF
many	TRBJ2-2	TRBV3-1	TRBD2	TGTGCCAGCAGTCTTACTGGCGGGACTAGCGGGAGCACCGGGGAGCTGTTTTTT	CASSLTGGTSGSTGELFF
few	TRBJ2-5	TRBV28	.	TGTGCCAGCAGTCCTATTGAGGGTAACCAAGAGACCCAGTACTTC	CASSPIEGNQETQYF
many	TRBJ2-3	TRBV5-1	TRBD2	TGCGCCAGCAGGGTAGCGGGGATCAGCACAGATACGCAGTATTTT	CASRVAGISTDTQYF
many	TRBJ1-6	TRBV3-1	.	TGTGCCAGCAGCCAAGCGGTAGGGAATTCACCCCTCCACTTT	CASSQAVGNSPLHF
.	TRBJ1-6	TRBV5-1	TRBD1	TGCGCCAGCAGCTTGGTACCCGACAGGGTGGCTTCACACCTCCACTTT	CASSLVPDRVASHLHF
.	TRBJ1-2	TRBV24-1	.	TGTGCCACCAGTGATTTCAGTGGAACGAGTGGCTGCACCTTC	CATSDFSGTSGCTF
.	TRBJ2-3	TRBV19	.	TGTGCCAGTAGTCTGCCGTACGGGGCCACAGATACGCAGTATTTT	CASSLPYGATDTQYF
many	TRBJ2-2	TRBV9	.	TGTGCCAGCAGCGTTAACGGCCCCGGGGAGCTGTTTTTT	CASSVNGPGELFF
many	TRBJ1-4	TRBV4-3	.	TGCGCCAGCAGCCGGCAGCCTGAAAAACTGTTTTTT	CASSRQPEKLFF
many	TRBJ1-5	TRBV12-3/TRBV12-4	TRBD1	TGTGCCAGCAGTTTAGTCGGCAGGGGGCTGGATCAGCCCCAGCATTTT	CASSLVGRGLDQPQHF
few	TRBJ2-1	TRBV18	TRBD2	TGTGCCAGCTCACCGACTAGCGGGGGACTATCCTACAATGAGCAGTTCTTC	CASSPTSGGLSYNEQFF
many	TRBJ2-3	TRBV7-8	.	TGTGCCAGCAGCACGGGACTTTACACAGATACGCAGTATTTT	CASSTGLYTDTQYF
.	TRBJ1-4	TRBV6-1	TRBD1	TGTGCCAGCAGTGAAAGGGGGCAAGAAAAAATGTTTTTT	CASSERGQEKMFF
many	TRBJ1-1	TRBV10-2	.	TGCGCCAGCAGTGAGTTGGTAGAAAGCACTGAAGCTTTCTTT	CASSELVESTEAFF
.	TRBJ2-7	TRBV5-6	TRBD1	TGTGCCAGCAGCCGGGGACAGGGGGTTATGGGGGAGCAGTACTTC	CASSRGQGVMGEQYF